These 9 T cell receptor beta chains came from one sample sequenced in a study of T cells in Graves' hyperthyroidism and ophthalmopathy. TCR beta CDR3 sequences were amplified from RNA transcripts. HTBI primers were employed in a first-round RT-PCR of the TCR CDR3. TCRdb passed the multiplex PCR reads through MiXCR, listing each CDR3 protein once. The repertoire holds over 500,000 distinct CDR3 sequences, with approximately 17% as singletons. Sequencing input: blood. These receptors were taken from a woman between 18 and 29 years old with Graves' ophthalmopathy.

This clonotype turned up a few times. V usage is TRBV28 and J usage is TRBJ2-5, with 8 bases fitting TRBD1. CDR3 length: 13 amino acids. Germline V gives CDR1 MDHEN, CDR2 SYDVKM. V was clipped by 4 bases and J by 4 bases; unmatched bases: 2. CDR3 DNA sequence: TGTGCCAGCAGTTACGGGACAGGAGAGACCCAGTACTTC. It specifies CASSYGTGETQYF.

Many counts were recorded for this clonotype. V is TRBV20-1 and J is TRBJ2-5; the match to TRBD2 covers 10 bases. CDR3 length: 15 amino acids. Losses at the gene ends were 6 bases for V and 1 base for J; bases not matched to a gene: 8. Germline V lookup: CDR1 DFQATT, CDR2 SNEGSKA (reference sequence). DNA for the CDR3: TGCAGTGCATTGCTAGCGGGGGATACCCAAGAGACCCAGTACTTC. Protein product: CSALLAGDTQETQYF.

The rearrangement links TRBV5-4 to TRBJ2-7; D tentatively fits TRBD1 or TRBD2 (7 bases each). Germline-derived CDR1 and CDR2 are SGHNT and YYREEE (reference sequence). Trimming left V 1 base short and J 4 bases short, with 12 bases between. This CDR3 contains 14 residues. The CDR3 region has the DNA TGTGCCAGCAGCTTGCCAGGGGGGGAGTACGAGCAGTACTTC. Its protein is CASSLPGGEYEQYF.

This clonotype was detected many times. The chain carries TRBV27 and TRBJ2-3; 7 positions agree with TRBD2. In germline, CDR1 is MNHEY, CDR2 SMNVEV (reference sequence). This CDR3 region has 17 residues. J was trimmed by 3 bases and V by 6 bases; bases with no gene match: 15. CDR3 protein: CASRRPGGGPGTDTQYF. In DNA, the CDR3 is TGTGCCAGCAGGAGGCCTGGGGGAGGGCCGGGTACAGATACGCAGTATTTT.

As concerns this clonotype: This may be a read error: a much more frequent sequence differs by one nucleotide. The chain links TRBV28 to TRBJ2-2; D is ambiguous. CDR3 size: 12 residues. Trimming cost V 7 bases and J 1 base, with 4 bases left between them. Germline lookup yields CDR1 MDHEN and CDR2 SYDVKM. The CDR3 loop is CASKGNTGELFF. The CDR3 DNA sequence: TGTGCCAGCAAGGGGAACACCGGGGAGCTGTTTTTT.

This clonotype came up many times. V and J are TRBV27 and TRBJ1-5; 9 nucleotides match TRBD1. CDR1 MNHEY and CDR2 SMNVEV come from the germline V gene (reference sequence). After removal of 2 bases from V and 3 bases from J, the junction contained 14 bases not matched to a gene. This CDR3 is 19 amino acids long. CDR3 sequence: CASSLATPDRGRFNQPQHF. Here the CDR3 DNA reads TGTGCCAGCAGTTTAGCGACCCCGGACAGGGGCCGTTTCAATCAGCCCCAGCATTTT.

This clonotype was picked up many times. This chain uses TRBV12-3 or TRBV12-4 with TRBJ1-2, with 9 bases that match TRBD1. V shed 6 bases, J shed 4 bases, and the junction held 9 bases outside the gene matches. The CDR3 runs 15 residues. The CDR3 region is CASRGTGHGVYGYTF. As DNA, the CDR3 is TGTGCCAGCAGGGGGACAGGGCATGGCGTCTATGGCTACACCTTC.

The sample holds a few counts of this clonotype. The chain combines TRBV6-1 with TRBJ2-7; tentatively, D is TRBD1 (6 bases). V gave up 2 bases and J gave up 5 bases, with 16 bases separating them. There are 15 residues in the CDR3. Germline loops: CDR1 MNHNS, CDR2 SASEGT. The CDR3 sequence: CASSEYPGVSDEQYF. The CDR3 DNA reads TGTGCCAGCAGTGAATATCCAGGGGTATCGGACGAGCAGTACTTC.

This clonotype was seen more than once but under ten times. This chain links TRBV20-1 with TRBJ2-5, with 10 bases that match TRBD1. This CDR3 has 15 amino acids. Germline loops: CDR1 DFQATT, CDR2 SNEGSKA (reference sequence). With V trimmed by 4 bases and J by 1 base, 6 bases remained unmatched. As DNA, the CDR3 is TGCAGTGCTACCCGGGACAGGGGTGTCCAAGAGACCCAGTACTTC. Its translation: CSATRDRGVQETQYF.